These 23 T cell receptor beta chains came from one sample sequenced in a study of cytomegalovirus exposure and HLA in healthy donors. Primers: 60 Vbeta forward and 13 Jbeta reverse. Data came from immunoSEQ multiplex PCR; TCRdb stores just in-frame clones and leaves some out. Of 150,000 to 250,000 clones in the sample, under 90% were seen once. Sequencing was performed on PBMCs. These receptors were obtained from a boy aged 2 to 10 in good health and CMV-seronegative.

DNA of the CDR3: TGTGCCAGCAAACCCGCTGGCGGGGGGACAGATACGCAGTATTTT. Its protein is CASKPAGGGTDTQYF. The rearrangement joins TRBV6-6 to TRBJ2-3; 8 bases are shared with TRBD2. The CDR3 is 15 amino acids. Germline V gene sequence: CDR1 MNHNY, CDR2 SVGAGI (reference sequence). After removal of 7 bases from V and 3 bases from J, the junction contained 9 bases not matched to a gene.

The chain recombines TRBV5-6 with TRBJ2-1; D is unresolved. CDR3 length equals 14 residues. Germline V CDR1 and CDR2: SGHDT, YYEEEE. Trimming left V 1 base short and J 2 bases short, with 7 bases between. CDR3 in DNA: TGTGCCAGCAGCTTGCAGGTGACCTACAATGAGCAGTTCTTC. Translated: CASSLQVTYNEQFF.

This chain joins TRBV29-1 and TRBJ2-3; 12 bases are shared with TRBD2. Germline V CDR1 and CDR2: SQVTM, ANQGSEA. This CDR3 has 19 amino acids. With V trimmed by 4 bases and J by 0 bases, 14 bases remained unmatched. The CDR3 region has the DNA TGCAGCGTTGGGGAATTGTGGACTAGCGGGGCATCTAGCACAGATACGCAGTATTTT. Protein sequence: CSVGELWTSGASSTDTQYF.

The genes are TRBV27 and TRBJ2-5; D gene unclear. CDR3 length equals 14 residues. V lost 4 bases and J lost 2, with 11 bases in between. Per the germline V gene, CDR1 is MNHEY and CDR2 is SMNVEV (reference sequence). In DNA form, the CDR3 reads TGTGCCAGCAGTTCCCTCCGCGGACAAGAGACCCAGTACTTC. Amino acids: CASSSLRGQETQYF.

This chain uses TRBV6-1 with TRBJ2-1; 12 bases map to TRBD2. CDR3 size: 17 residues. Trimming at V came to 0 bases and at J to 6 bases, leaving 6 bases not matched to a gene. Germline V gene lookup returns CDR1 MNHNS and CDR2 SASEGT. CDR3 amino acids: CASSEAASGGASNEQFF. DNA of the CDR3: TGTGCCAGCAGTGAAGCGGCTAGCGGGGGGGCTAGCAATGAGCAGTTCTTC.

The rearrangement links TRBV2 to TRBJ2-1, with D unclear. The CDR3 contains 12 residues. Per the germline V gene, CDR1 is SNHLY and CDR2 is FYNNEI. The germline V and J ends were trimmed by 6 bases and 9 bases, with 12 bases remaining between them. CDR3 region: CASRSIGGEQFF. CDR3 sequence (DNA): TGTGCCAGCAGGTCAATCGGCGGTGAGCAGTTCTTC.

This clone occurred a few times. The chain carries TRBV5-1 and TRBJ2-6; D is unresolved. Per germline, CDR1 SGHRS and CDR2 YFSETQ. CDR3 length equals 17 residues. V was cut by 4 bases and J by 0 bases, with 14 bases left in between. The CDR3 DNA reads TGCGCCAGCAGCACCCGCGTGATTTCCTCTGGGGCCAACGTCCTGACTTTC. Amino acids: CASSTRVISSGANVLTF. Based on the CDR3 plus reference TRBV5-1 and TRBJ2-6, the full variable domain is KAGVTQTPRYLIKTRGQQVTLSCSPISGHRSVSWYQQTPGQGLQFLFEYFSETQRNKGNFPGRFSGRQFSNSRSEMNVSTLELGDSALYLCASSTRVISSGANVLTFGAGSRLTVL.

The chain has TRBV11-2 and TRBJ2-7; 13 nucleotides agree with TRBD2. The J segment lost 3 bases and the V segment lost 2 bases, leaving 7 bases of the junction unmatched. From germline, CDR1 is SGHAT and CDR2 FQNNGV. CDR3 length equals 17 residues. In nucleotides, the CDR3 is TGTGCCAGCAGCTTATTACTAGCGGGGGGGACTCTCTACGAGCAGTACTTC. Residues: CASSLLLAGGTLYEQYF.

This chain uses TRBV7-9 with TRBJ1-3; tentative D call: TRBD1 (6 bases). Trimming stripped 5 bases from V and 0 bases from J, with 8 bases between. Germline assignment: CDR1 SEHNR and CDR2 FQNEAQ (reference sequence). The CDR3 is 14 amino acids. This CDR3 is CASSTGISGNTIYF. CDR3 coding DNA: TGTGCCAGCAGCACAGGGATCTCTGGAAACACCATATATTTT.

CDR3 loop: CASSLEGQGGGYTF. CDR3 DNA sequence: TGTGCCAGCAGCTTAGAGGGGCAGGGGGGAGGCTACACCTTC. The chain has TRBV7-3 and TRBJ1-2, with 7 bases fitting TRBD1. CDR1 is SGHTA, CDR2 FQGTGA, per germline. V dropped 2 bases and J dropped 8; count of bases not matched to a gene: 8. This CDR3 has 14 residues. The whole variable domain, filled in from reference TRBV7-3 and TRBJ1-2, reads GAGVSQTPSNKVTEKGKYVELRCDPISGHTALYWYRQSLGQGPEFLIYFQGTGAADDSGLPNDRFFAVRPEGSVSTLKIQRTERGDSAVYLCASSLEGQGGGYTFGSGTRLTVV.

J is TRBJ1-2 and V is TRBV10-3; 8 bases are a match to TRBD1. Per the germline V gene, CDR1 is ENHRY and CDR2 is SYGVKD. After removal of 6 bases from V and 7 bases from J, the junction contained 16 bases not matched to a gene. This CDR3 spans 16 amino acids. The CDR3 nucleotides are TGTGCCATCAGCCCGAGGGGTTGGCAGGGGGCAGGTGGCTACACCTTC. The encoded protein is CAISPRGWQGAGGYTF.

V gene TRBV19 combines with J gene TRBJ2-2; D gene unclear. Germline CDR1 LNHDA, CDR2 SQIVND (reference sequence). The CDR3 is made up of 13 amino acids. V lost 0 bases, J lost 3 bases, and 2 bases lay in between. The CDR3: CASSIDDTGELFF. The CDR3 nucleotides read TGTGCCAGTAGTATAGACGACACCGGGGAGCTGTTTTTT. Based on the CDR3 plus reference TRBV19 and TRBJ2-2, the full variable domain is DGGITQSPKYLFRKEGQNVTLSCEQNLNHDAMYWYRQDPGQGLRLIYYSQIVNDFQKGDIAEGYSVSREKKESFPLTVTSAQKNPTAFYLCASSIDDTGELFFGEGSRLTVL.

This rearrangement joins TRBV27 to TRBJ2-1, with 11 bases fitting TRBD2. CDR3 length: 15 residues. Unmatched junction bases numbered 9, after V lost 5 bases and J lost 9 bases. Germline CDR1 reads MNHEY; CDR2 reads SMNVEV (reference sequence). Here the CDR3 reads CASSVSGTSGGEQFF. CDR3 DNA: TGTGCCAGCAGTGTCTCCGGGACTAGCGGAGGTGAGCAGTTCTTC.

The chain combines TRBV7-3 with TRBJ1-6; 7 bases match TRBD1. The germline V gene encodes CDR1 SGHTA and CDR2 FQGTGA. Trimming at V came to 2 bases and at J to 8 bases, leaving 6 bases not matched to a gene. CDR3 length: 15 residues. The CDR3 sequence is CASSLFETGHSPLHF. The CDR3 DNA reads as TGTGCCAGCAGCTTATTTGAGACAGGGCATTCACCCCTCCACTTT.

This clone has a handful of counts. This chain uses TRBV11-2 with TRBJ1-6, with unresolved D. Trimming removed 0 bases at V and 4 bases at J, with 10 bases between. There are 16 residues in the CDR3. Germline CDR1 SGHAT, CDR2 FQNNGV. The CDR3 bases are TGTGCCAGCAGCTTAGATGGAGGCAGATATAATTCACCCCTCCACTTT. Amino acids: CASSLDGGRYNSPLHF. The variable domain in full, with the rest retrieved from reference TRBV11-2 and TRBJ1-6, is EAGVAQSPRYKIIEKRQSVAFWCNPISGHATLYWYQQILGQGPKLLIQFQNNGVVDDSQLPKDRFSAERLKGVDSTLKIQPAKLEDSAVYLCASSLDGGRYNSPLHFGNGTRLTVT.

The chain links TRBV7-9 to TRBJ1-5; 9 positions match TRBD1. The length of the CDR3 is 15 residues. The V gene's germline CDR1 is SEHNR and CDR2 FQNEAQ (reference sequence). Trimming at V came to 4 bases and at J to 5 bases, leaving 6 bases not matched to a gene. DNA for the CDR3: TGTGCCAGCAGCTCTGCCGGGGACAGGGATCAGCCCCAGCATTTT. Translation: CASSSAGDRDQPQHF.

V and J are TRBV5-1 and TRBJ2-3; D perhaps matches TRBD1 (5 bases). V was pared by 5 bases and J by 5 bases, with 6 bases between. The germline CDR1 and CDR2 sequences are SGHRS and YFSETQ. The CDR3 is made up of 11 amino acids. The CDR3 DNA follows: TGCGCCAGCAGTGGACAAGATACGCAGTATTTT. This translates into CASSGQDTQYF. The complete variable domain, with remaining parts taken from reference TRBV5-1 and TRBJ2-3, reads KAGVTQTPRYLIKTRGQQVTLSCSPISGHRSVSWYQQTPGQGLQFLFEYFSETQRNKGNFPGRFSGRQFSNSRSEMNVSTLELGDSALYLCASSGQDTQYFGPGTRLTVL.

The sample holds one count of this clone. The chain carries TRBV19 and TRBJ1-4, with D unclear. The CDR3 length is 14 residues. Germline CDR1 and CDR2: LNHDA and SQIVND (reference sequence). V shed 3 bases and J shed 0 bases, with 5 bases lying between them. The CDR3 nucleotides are TGTGCCAGTAGTATGGAGTCAACTAATGAAAAACTGTTTTTT. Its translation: CASSMESTNEKLFF.

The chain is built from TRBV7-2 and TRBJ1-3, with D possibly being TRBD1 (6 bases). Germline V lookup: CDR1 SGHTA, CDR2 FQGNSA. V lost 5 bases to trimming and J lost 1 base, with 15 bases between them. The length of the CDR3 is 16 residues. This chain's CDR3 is CASSPYPTGSGNTIYF. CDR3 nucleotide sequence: TGTGCCAGCAGCCCTTATCCTACAGGGTCTGGAAACACCATATATTTT.

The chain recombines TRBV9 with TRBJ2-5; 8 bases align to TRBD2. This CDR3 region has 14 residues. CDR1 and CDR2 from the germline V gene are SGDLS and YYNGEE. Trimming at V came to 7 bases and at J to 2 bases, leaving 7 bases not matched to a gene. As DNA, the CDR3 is TGTGCCAGCGCCCGGGGGGGGGCACAAGAGACCCAGTACTTC. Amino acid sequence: CASARGGAQETQYF.

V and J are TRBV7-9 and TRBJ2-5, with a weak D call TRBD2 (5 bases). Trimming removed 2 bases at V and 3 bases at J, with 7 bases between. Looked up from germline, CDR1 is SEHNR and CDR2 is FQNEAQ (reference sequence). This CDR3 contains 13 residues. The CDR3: CASSLSGEETQYF. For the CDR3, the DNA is TGTGCCAGCAGCTTATCCGGGGAAGAGACCCAGTACTTC.

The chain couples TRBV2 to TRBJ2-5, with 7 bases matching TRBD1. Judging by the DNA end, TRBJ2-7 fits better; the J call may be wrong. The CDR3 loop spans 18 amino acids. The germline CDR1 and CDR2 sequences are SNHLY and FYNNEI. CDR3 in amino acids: CASSPRLIPTGARREQYF. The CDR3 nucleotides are TGTGCCAGCAGTCCGAGACTTATACCAACAGGGGCGAGGCGCGAGCAGTACTTC.

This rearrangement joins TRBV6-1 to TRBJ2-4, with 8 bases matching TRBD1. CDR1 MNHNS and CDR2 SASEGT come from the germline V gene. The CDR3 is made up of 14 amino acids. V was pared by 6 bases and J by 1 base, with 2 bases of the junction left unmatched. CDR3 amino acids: CASSRGPAKNIQYF. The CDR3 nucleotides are TGTGCCAGCAGCAGGGGGCCGGCCAAAAACATTCAGTACTTC.